Listed here is a single TCR beta chain. As yet, its antigen is unknown. The CDR3 is 13 residues long. V lost 1 base to trimming and J lost 8 bases, with 14 bases between them. CDR1 and CDR2 (germline): GTSNPN, SVGIG (reference sequence). Alongside a J-beta primer mix, a sample-barcoded 5' primer served in a second PCR lasting about 7 to 11 cycles. One entry per CDR3 protein, called by TCRdb with MiXCR from the 5' RACE reads. Altogether about 680,000 distinct CDR3 sequences are present, approximately 50% being singletons, with the ten largest covering 25% to 35%. This sample is drawn from a study of blood T cells in healthy people across ages. General study findings and limits: Roughly linearly, TCR beta diversity per million T cells fell as age increased. When one million T cells were used, diversity estimates were thought to be underestimates.

The specimen sequenced was blood. The clonotype originates from an older woman in good health. This chain joins TRBV30 and TRBJ1-2, with D tentatively TRBD1 (5 bases). CDR3 loop: CAWSGGGRLGYTF. The CDR3 nucleotides are TGTGCCTGGAGTGGTGGGGGTAGGCTAGGCTACACCTTC.